This is a list of T cell receptor beta chains from one sample in a study of cytomegalovirus exposure and HLA in healthy donors. The method was immunoSEQ multiplex PCR; TCRdb's version includes in-frame clones alone and lacks a portion of them. The sample includes 100,000 to 150,000 clones, approximately 76% of them seen just once. The specimen was PBMCs. Every receptor here comes from a man in his forties or fifties in good health and CMV-seropositive. The CDR3 runs from the conserved cysteine through the conserved F or W. Fields, in order: J gene, V gene, CDR3 protein.

J gene: TRBJ2-5; V gene: TRBV5-1; CDR3 protein: CASSFPEETQYF
J gene: TRBJ2-7; V gene: TRBV18; CDR3 protein: CASSPPSGASYEQYF
J gene: TRBJ2-7; V gene: TRBV29-1; CDR3 protein: CSVGDQQGSYEQYF
J gene: TRBJ1-1; V gene: TRBV6-5; CDR3 protein: CATFPRTRNSEAFF
J gene: TRBJ1-1; V gene: TRBV29-1; CDR3 protein: CSVELDRGAEAFF
J gene: TRBJ2-2; V gene: TRBV18; CDR3 protein: CASSPPGLANTGELFF
J gene: TRBJ1-2; V gene: TRBV29-1; CDR3 protein: CSAGDRRDYGYTF
J gene: TRBJ2-1; V gene: TRBV18; CDR3 protein: CASSPPNRRGNEQFF
J gene: TRBJ2-3; V gene: TRBV28; CDR3 protein: CASRPSGSSYTQYF
J gene: TRBJ2-2; V gene: TRBV4-3; CDR3 protein: CASSRQGWNTGELFF
J gene: TRBJ2-1; V gene: TRBV28; CDR3 protein: CASSLRTSGRAYNEQFF
J gene: TRBJ2-1; V gene: TRBV28; CDR3 protein: CASSHPGERGYNEQFF
J gene: TRBJ2-7; V gene: TRBV28; CDR3 protein: CASSLLSVSGRAFEQYF
J gene: TRBJ1-1; V gene: TRBV11-2; CDR3 protein: CASSGWTGQNTEAFF
J gene: TRBJ2-5; V gene: TRBV5-1; CDR3 protein: CASSRQQETQYF
J gene: TRBJ1-1; V gene: TRBV15; CDR3 protein: CATSRDRVTEAFF